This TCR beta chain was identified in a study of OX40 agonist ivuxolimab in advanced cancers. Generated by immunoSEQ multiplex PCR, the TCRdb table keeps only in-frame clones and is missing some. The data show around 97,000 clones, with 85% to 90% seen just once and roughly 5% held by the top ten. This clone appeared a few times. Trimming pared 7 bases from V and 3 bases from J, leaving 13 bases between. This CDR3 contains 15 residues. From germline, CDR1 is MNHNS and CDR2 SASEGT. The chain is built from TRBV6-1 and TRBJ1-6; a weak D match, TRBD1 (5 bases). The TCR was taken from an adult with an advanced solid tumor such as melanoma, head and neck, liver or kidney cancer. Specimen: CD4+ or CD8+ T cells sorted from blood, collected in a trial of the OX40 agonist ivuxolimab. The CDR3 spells CASKGGVIYNSPLHF. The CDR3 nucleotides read TGTGCCAGCAAGGGAGGGGTTATCTATAATTCACCCCTCCACTTT.